A single sample gave rise to the 3 T cell receptor beta chains below, sequenced in a study of blood T cell repertoires in COVID-19. Assay used: immunoSEQ multiplex PCR; TCRdb lists only in-frame clones, some missing. The repertoire holds 100,000 to 150,000 clones, less than 90% seen once, with about an eighth in the top ten. Sequencing was performed on peripheral blood. Receptors originate from a woman under 40 who had recovered from COVID-19.

The V call is TRBV18, the J call TRBJ2-7; perhaps TRBD2 as D (5 bases). Germline CDR1 reads KGHSH; CDR2 reads LQKENI. V was pared by 1 base and J by 5 bases, with 15 bases between. CDR3 length equals 15 residues. For the CDR3, the DNA is TGTGCCAGCTCACCACTTCCCACGACGCGGGACGAGCAGTACTTC. Translated: CASSPLPTTRDEQYF.

This CDR3 is CASSSRTGGPIRGAFF. CDR3 bases: TGTGCCAGCAGTTCCCGGACAGGGGGCCCTATAAGGGGAGCTTTCTTT. This sequence joins TRBV27 and TRBJ1-1; 11 bases align to TRBD1. This CDR3 region has 16 residues. CDR1 is MNHEY, CDR2 SMNVEV, per germline (reference sequence). Trimming cost V 4 bases and J 10 bases; bases outside gene matches: 14.

This clone was counted a single time. The chain couples TRBV7-2 to TRBJ2-1, with D possibly matching TRBD1 (5 bases). This CDR3 has 15 residues. Trimming shortened V by 4 bases and J by 4 bases, and 14 bases separated the two germline ends. The V gene's germline CDR1 is SGHTA and CDR2 FQGNSA. The CDR3 DNA follows: TGTGCCAGCAGCTCATTCCAGGGATATTACAATGAGCAGTTCTTC. This codes for CASSSFQGYYNEQFF.